The TCR beta chain under discussion was sequenced for a study of PD-1 blockade in classical Hodgkin lymphoma. Study-level results: Complete responders had baseline diversity similar to newly diagnosed patients. By cycle point C4D1, TCR diversity had risen significantly in CD4+ cells (but not CD8+ cells). Healthy donors were reported to have higher baseline TCR diversity than newly diagnosed patients.

Germline lookup yields CDR1 MNHEY and CDR2 SVGAGI. The CDR3 covers 15 residues. Between the trimmed V and J ends, which lost 9 bases and 6 bases, there was a span of 18 bases. Following autologous stem cell transplantation, relapse occurred in every patient, and exposure to brentuximab vedotin varied. Best responses fell into complete response, partial response or progressive disease. TCRdb's table, derived via immunoSEQ multiplex PCR, lists solely in-frame clones and lacks some. The data show around 25,000 clones, about 80% seen once. With respect to this clone: Its target is not known.

The sample in question was peripheral blood mononuclear cells (PBMCs), obtained at baseline. The receptor was isolated from a human donor with classical Hodgkin lymphoma. The chain employs TRBV6-5 and TRBJ1-6; D unclear. DNA for the CDR3: TGTGCCAGTCAGTTATTTAAGGGCGGTAATTCACCCCTCCACTTT. It encodes CASQLFKGGNSPLHF.